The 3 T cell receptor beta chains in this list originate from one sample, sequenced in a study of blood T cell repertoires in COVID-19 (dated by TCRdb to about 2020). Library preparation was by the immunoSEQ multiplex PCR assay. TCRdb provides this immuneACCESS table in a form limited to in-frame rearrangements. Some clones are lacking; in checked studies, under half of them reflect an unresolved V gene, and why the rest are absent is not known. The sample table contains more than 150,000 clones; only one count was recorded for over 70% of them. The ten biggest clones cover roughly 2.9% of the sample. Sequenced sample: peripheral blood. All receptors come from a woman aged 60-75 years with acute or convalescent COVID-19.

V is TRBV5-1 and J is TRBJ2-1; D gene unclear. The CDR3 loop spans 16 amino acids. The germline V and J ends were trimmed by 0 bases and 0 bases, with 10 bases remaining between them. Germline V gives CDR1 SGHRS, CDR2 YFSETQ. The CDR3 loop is CASSLEVWSSYNEQFF. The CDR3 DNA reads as TGCGCCAGCAGCTTGGAGGTTTGGAGCTCCTACAATGAGCAGTTCTTC. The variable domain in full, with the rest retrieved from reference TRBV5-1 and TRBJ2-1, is KAGVTQTPRYLIKTRGQQVTLSCSPISGHRSVSWYQQTPGQGLQFLFEYFSETQRNKGNFPGRFSGRQFSNSRSEMNVSTLELGDSALYLCASSLEVWSSYNEQFFGPGTRLTVL.

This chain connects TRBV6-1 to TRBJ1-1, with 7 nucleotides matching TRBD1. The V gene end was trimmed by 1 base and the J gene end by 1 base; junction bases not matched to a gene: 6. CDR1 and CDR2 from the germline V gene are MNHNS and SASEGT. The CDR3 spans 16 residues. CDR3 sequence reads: CASSEGRGKTNTEAFF. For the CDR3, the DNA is TGTGCCAGCAGTGAAGGCAGGGGGAAAACGAACACTGAAGCTTTCTTT.

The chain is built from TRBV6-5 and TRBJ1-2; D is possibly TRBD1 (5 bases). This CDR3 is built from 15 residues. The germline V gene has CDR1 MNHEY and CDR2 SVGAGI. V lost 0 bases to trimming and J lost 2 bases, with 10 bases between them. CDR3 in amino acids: CASSYSMGGNYGYTF. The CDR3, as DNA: TGTGCCAGCAGTTACTCGATGGGGGGGAACTATGGCTACACCTTC.